This is a list of T cell receptor beta chains from one sample in a study of PD-1 blockade in classical Hodgkin lymphoma. Profiled with immunoSEQ multiplex PCR; TCRdb holds only in-frame clones, not every one. Among about 40,000 clones listed, approximately 87% were seen once. Source: peripheral blood mononuclear cells (PBMCs), taken at baseline. Source of these receptors: a human donor with classical Hodgkin lymphoma. The CDR3 runs from the conserved cysteine through the conserved F or W. D genes are given only for firm matches. Clone size is given for some rows only: seen once, a few or many times, or a class if the clone is expanded.

V: TRBV6-5; D: .; size: .; J: TRBJ1-4; CDR3: CASRGQGPGEKLFF; DNA: TGTGCCAGCAGGGGGCAGGGGCCTGGTGAAAAACTGTTTTTT
V: TRBV9; D: .; size: .; J: TRBJ1-3; CDR3: CASSVGLAAGSGNTIYF; DNA: TGTGCCAGCAGCGTAGGGCTGGCGGCCGGTTCTGGAAACACCATATATTTT
V: TRBV6-5; D: TRBD1; size: .; J: TRBJ1-1; CDR3: CASSRGTVNTEAFF; DNA: TGTGCCAGCAGTAGGGGGACAGTGAACACTGAAGCTTTCTTT
V: TRBV7-8; D: TRBD2; size: .; J: TRBJ2-5; CDR3: CASSLGVSGTQETQYF; DNA: TGTGCCAGCAGCTTAGGGGTTAGCGGGACGCAAGAGACCCAGTACTTC
V: TRBV4-3; D: .; size: .; J: TRBJ2-4; CDR3: CASSQEAGVGNIQYF; DNA: TGCGCCAGCAGCCAAGAGGCAGGGGTAGGAAACATTCAGTACTTC
V: TRBV7-2; D: .; size: .; J: TRBJ2-1; CDR3: CASSEYNEQFF; DNA: TGTGCCAGCAGCGAGTACAATGAGCAGTTCTTC
V: TRBV30; D: TRBD1; size: .; J: TRBJ2-1; CDR3: CAWDLQGVGEQFF; DNA: TGTGCCTGGGACCTTCAGGGGGTTGGCGAGCAGTTCTTC
V: TRBV5-1; D: .; size: .; J: TRBJ2-5; CDR3: CASSLGGRPQETQYF; DNA: TGCGCCAGCAGCTTGGGTGGACGGCCCCAAGAGACCCAGTACTTC
V: TRBV7-4; D: TRBD2; size: once; J: TRBJ2-1; CDR3: CASSWTSSNEQFF; DNA: TGTGCCAGCAGCTGGACTAGCTCCAATGAGCAGTTCTTC
V: TRBV11-3; D: .; size: .; J: TRBJ2-3; CDR3: CASSLGGRAGTDTQYF; DNA: TGTGCCAGCAGCCTCGGGGGCAGGGCGGGCACAGATACGCAGTATTTT
V: TRBV16; D: .; size: once; J: TRBJ2-5; CDR3: CASSPSRQETQYF; DNA: TGTGCCAGCAGCCCATCCAGGCAAGAGACCCAGTACTTC
V: TRBV11-2; D: .; size: .; J: TRBJ2-5; CDR3: CASSLVAGTSQETQYF; DNA: TGTGCCAGCAGCTTAGTCGCCGGGACCTCCCAAGAGACCCAGTACTTC